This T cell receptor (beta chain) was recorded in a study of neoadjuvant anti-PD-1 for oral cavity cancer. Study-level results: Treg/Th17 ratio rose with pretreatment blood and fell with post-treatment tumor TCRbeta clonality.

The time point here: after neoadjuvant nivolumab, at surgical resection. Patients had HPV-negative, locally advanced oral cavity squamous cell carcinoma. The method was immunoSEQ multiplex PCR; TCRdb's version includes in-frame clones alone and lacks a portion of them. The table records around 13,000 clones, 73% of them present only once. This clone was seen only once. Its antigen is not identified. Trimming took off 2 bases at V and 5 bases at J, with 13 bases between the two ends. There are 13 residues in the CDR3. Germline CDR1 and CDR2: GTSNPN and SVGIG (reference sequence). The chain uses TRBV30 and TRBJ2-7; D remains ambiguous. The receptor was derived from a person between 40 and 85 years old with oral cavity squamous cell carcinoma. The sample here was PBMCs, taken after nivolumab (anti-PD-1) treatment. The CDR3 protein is CAWSKGYPDEQYF. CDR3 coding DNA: TGTGCCTGGAGTAAGGGCTACCCCGACGAGCAGTACTTC. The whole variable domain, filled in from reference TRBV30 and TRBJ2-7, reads SQTIHQWPATLVQPVGSPLSLECTVEGTSNPNLYWYRQAAGRGLQLLFYSVGIGQISSEVPQNLSASRPQDRQFILSSKKLLLSDSGFYLCAWSKGYPDEQYFGPGTRLTVT.